This TCR beta chain stems from a study of graft-versus-host responses after intestinal transplantation. The method was immunoSEQ multiplex PCR; TCRdb's version includes in-frame clones alone and lacks a portion of them. This sample has around 130,000 clones; roughly nine tenths occur once, and the top ten carry approximately 0.17%. In the case of this clone: Antigen specificity is unknown.

The source is a human donor who received an intestinal transplant. Here the sequenced sample was unstimulated CD4+ T cells sorted from spleen or lymph node cells, taken before intestinal transplant.

The CDR3 region has the DNA TGTGCCGCCGACAGGGGGGGCAATCAGCCCCAGCATTTT. The encoded protein is CAADRGGNQPQHF. This chain uses TRBV6-1 with TRBJ1-5; 9 positions match TRBD1. V gave up 11 bases and J gave up 2 bases; unmatched junction bases: 4. CDR1 is MNHNS and CDR2 is SASEGT in the germline V gene. The CDR3 is 13 amino acids.